Below, 21 T cell receptor beta chains from the same sample are listed, as sequenced in a study of regulatory T cells in long-lasting Graves disease. According to the study, TCR beta libraries were built with iRepertoire HTBI primers and CDR3-region Arm-PCR. A single record per CDR3 protein comes from TCRdb applying MiXCR to the multiplex PCR reads. The sample holds approximately 540,000 distinct CDR3 sequences; approximately 12% are singletons and the top ten take approximately 9.6%. Stated time point: newly diagnosed GD, antithyroid drugs for less than 3 months. Making the TCR library involved RNA that had been extracted from PBMCs. These data also formed part of another study, on T cells in Graves' hyperthyroidism and ophthalmopathy.

This sample comprised peripheral blood mononuclear cells (PBMCs), obtained at new diagnosis, from a patient treated with antithyroid drugs. The receptor set was obtained from a woman aged 25 to 45 with Graves disease.

This clonotype was observed many times. The chain combines TRBV9 with TRBJ2-1; a weak D match, TRBD2 (5 bases). This CDR3 comprises 16 residues. The V gene's germline CDR1 is SGDLS and CDR2 YYNGEE. Trimming removed 3 bases at V and 0 bases at J, with 13 bases between. The DNA for the CDR3 is TGTGCCAGCAGCGAGGACTGGGCTGCCTCCTACAATGAGCAGTTCTTC. Translating gives CASSEDWAASYNEQFF.

This clonotype showed up just a few times. The chain has TRBV2 and TRBJ2-1; 12 bases are shared with TRBD2. Germline CDR1 is SNHLY and CDR2 is FYNNEI. V trimming: 6 bases; J trimming: 4 bases; junction bases outside the gene matches: 7. The CDR3 has 16 amino acids. The CDR3: CASRTSGSWGYNEQFF. In nucleotides, the CDR3 is TGTGCCAGCAGGACTAGCGGGAGTTGGGGTTACAATGAGCAGTTCTTC.

The table lists this clonotype with many counts. V usage is TRBV7-9 and J usage is TRBJ2-7; TRBD2 aligns across 10 bases. The CDR3 loop spans 17 amino acids. The V and J ends lost 3 bases and 4 bases, in that order; junction bases with no gene match: 12. Germline V gene lookup returns CDR1 SEHNR and CDR2 FQNEAQ (reference sequence). The CDR3 region is CASSFTGLADREYEQYF. The CDR3 DNA sequence: TGTGCCAGCAGCTTTACCGGACTAGCGGATAGGGAATACGAGCAGTACTTC.

This clonotype was recorded at least ten times. The chain is built from TRBV13 and TRBJ2-1; 7 bases fit TRBD1. The CDR3 loop spans 12 amino acids. Trimming removed 6 bases from V and 9 bases from J; junction bases left unmatched: 5. The germline CDR1 and CDR2 sequences are PRHDT and FYEKMQ (reference sequence). CDR3 in DNA: TGTGCCAGCAGTCTCACAGGGGTTGAGCAGTTCTTC. It specifies CASSLTGVEQFF. The variable domain in full, with the rest retrieved from reference TRBV13 and TRBJ2-1, is AAGVIQSPRHLIKEKRETATLKCYPIPRHDTVYWYQQGPGQDPQFLISFYEKMQSDKGSIPDRFSAQQFSDYHSELNMSSLELGDSALYFCASSLTGVEQFFGPGTRLTVL.

The CDR3 DNA sequence: TGTGCCAGTAGTATTTGGGTAAGGACAGATAAATACAATGAGCAGTTCTTC. Its translation: CASSIWVRTDKYNEQFF. The V gene is TRBV19, the J gene TRBJ2-1; D may be TRBD1 (6 bases). The CDR3 consists of 17 residues. With 3 bases removed from V and 4 bases from J, the gap between germline ends came to 19 bases. Germline V gene sequence: CDR1 LNHDA, CDR2 SQIVND (reference sequence). The complete variable domain, with remaining parts taken from reference TRBV19 and TRBJ2-1, reads DGGITQSPKYLFRKEGQNVTLSCEQNLNHDAMYWYRQDPGQGLRLIYYSQIVNDFQKGDIAEGYSVSREKKESFPLTVTSAQKNPTAFYLCASSIWVRTDKYNEQFFGPGTRLTVL.

The rearrangement uses TRBV7-2 and TRBJ1-2; D remains unclear. The CDR3 has 13 residues. The germline V gene encodes CDR1 SGHTA and CDR2 FQGNSA. The V end was cut by 3 bases, the J end by 5 bases, with 10 bases between. DNA for the CDR3: TGTGCCAGCAGCTTTGGCCAGGAATATGGCTACACCTTC. Residues: CASSFGQEYGYTF. The full variable domain, in which reference TRBV7-2 and TRBJ1-2 provide the parts outside the CDR3, is GAGVSQSPSNKVTEKGKDVELRCDPISGHTALYWYRQSLGQGLEFLIYFQGNSAPDKSGLPSDRFSAERTGGSVSTLTIQRTQQEDSAVYLCASSFGQEYGYTFGSGTRLTVV.

Many counts were recorded for this clonotype. An end of the junction differs from the germline gene, which may be a read error. The rearrangement links TRBV27 to TRBJ2-3, with D unresolved. Germline loops: CDR1 MNHEY, CDR2 SMNVEV (reference sequence). The CDR3 covers 15 residues. The CDR3 is CASSITYGLADTQYF. The CDR3 DNA reads as TGTGCCAGCAGTATCACTTACGGCCTGGCAGATACGCAATATTTT.

With respect to this clonotype: A clone one base away is much larger, so this may be a read error. This chain connects TRBV28 to TRBJ2-7; possible D gene TRBD1, 6 bases. The CDR3 extends over 14 amino acids. V was trimmed by 5 bases and J by 3 bases, leaving 14 bases between them. The V gene's germline CDR1 is MDHEN and CDR2 SYDVKM. In DNA form, the CDR3 reads TGTGCCAGCAGTCCCGCTGGACAGCTCTACGAGCAGTACTTC. Protein: CASSPAGQLYEQYF.

This rearrangement joins TRBV10-3 to TRBJ2-2, with a weak D call TRBD2 (5 bases). This CDR3 has 13 amino acids. Germline V gives CDR1 ENHRY, CDR2 SYGVKD. Trimming cost V 3 bases and J 6 bases, with 8 bases left between them. The CDR3 loop is CAISDSAAGELFF. The CDR3 bases are TGTGCCATCAGTGACTCAGCGGCCGGGGAGCTGTTTTTT.

V is TRBV12-3 or TRBV12-4 and J is TRBJ1-2; D is perhaps TRBD1 (5 bases). V was trimmed by 8 bases and J by 8 bases, leaving 15 bases between them. The CDR3 runs 12 residues. The CDR3 is CASHRWGLGYTF. The CDR3 DNA follows: TGTGCCAGCCATAGGTGGGGGTTGGGCTACACCTTC.

This clonotype occurred a few times. The chain carries TRBV10-3 and TRBJ2-7; the match to TRBD2 covers 11 bases. The junction had 3 bases not matched to a gene; V was cut back by 2 bases and J by 3 bases. The CDR3 consists of 15 residues. Germline values: CDR1 ENHRY, CDR2 SYGVKD. CDR3 nucleotides: TGTGCCATCAGTGAGGAGACTAGCGGGGACTACGAGCAGTACTTC. Translation: CAISEETSGDYEQYF.

There are many counts of this clonotype. The chain has TRBV12-3 or TRBV12-4 and TRBJ2-2, with D unclear. This CDR3 is built from 12 residues. The ends were cut back, 0 bases at V and 6 bases at J, with 2 bases in the middle. This CDR3 is CASSLAAGELFF. CDR3 in DNA: TGTGCCAGCAGTTTAGCGGCCGGGGAGCTGTTTTTT.

Details on this clonotype: A much bigger clone sits one base away, suggesting this may be a read error. J is TRBJ2-7 and V is TRBV6-1; no firm D call. The V end was cut by 7 bases, the J end by 2 bases, with 15 bases between. This CDR3 has 14 residues. Germline CDR1 reads MNHNS; CDR2 reads SASEGT. The CDR3 loop is CASIRTQVPYEQYF. DNA for the CDR3: TGTGCCAGCATCCGGACGCAGGTCCCCTACGAGCAGTACTTC.

This clonotype was observed a few times. The chain couples TRBV6-1 to TRBJ2-2, with 8 bases aligning to TRBD2. Germline CDR1 MNHNS, CDR2 SASEGT. The CDR3 extends over 15 amino acids. J was trimmed by 0 bases and V by 4 bases; bases with no gene match: 1. CDR3 sequence reads: CASSVSGTNTGELFF. Written as DNA, the CDR3 is TGTGCCAGCAGTGTTAGCGGGACGAACACCGGGGAGCTGTTTTTT.

This clonotype was observed many times. The gene calls are TRBV27 and TRBJ2-5; TRBD1 aligns across 12 bases. This CDR3 comprises 15 residues. The V gene's germline CDR1 is MNHEY and CDR2 SMNVEV (reference sequence). V trimming: 8 bases; J trimming: 5 bases; junction bases outside the gene matches: 9. CDR3 nucleotide sequence: TGTGCCAGCGTGGCTCGGGACAGGGGGCCGGAGACCCAGTACTTC. Translating gives CASVARDRGPETQYF.

In its sample, this clonotype was seen many times. The chain employs TRBV20-1 and TRBJ2-7; a weak D match, TRBD1 (5 bases). Per the germline V gene, CDR1 is DFQATT and CDR2 is SNEGSKA (reference sequence). Trimming left V 6 bases short and J 0 bases short, with 30 bases between. The CDR3 length is 19 residues. Here the CDR3 DNA reads TGCAGTGCCAGCCATGTTGAGAGGAGCTGGGGCCGCAGCTCCTACGAGCAGTACTTC. Protein product: CSASHVERSWGRSSYEQYF.

This clonotype was found many times. The chain uses TRBV4-1 and TRBJ2-1, with 11 positions matching TRBD2. CDR3 size: 15 residues. CDR1 is MGHRA, CDR2 YSYEKL, per germline. Germline trimming cut 4 bases from V and 5 bases from J; bases unmatched to any gene: 4. The CDR3 loop is CASSPGTSGDNEQFF. The CDR3 DNA is TGCGCCAGCAGCCCGGGGACTAGCGGCGACAATGAGCAGTTCTTC.

In this sample, this clonotype turned up many times. The rearrangement uses TRBV2 and TRBJ2-4; no clear D. CDR1 SNHLY and CDR2 FYNNEI come from the germline V gene. There are 16 residues in the CDR3. The ends were cut back, 5 bases at V and 0 bases at J, with 14 bases in the middle. CDR3 sequence (DNA): TGTGCCAGCAGTCCCATTTTAGGCCCAGCCAAAAACATTCAGTACTTC. Protein: CASSPILGPAKNIQYF.

This clonotype was seen many times. The CDR3: CASSTDSGDNEQFF. For the CDR3, the DNA is TGTGCCAGCAGCACCGATAGCGGAGACAATGAGCAGTTCTTC. V is TRBV11-2 and J is TRBJ2-1, with a weak D call TRBD2 (6 bases). CDR1 SGHAT and CDR2 FQNNGV come from the germline V gene. V lost 5 bases and J lost 5, with 13 bases in between. The CDR3 covers 14 residues.

This clonotype has only a few counts. V usage is TRBV28 and J usage is TRBJ1-1; 8 positions match TRBD1. V shed 10 bases, J shed 1 base, and the junction held 5 bases outside the gene matches. Germline assignment: CDR1 MDHEN and CDR2 SYDVKM. CDR3 length equals 13 residues. The CDR3 DNA is TGTGCCACCCGAGGACAGGGGAACACTGAAGCTTTCTTT. It yields the protein CATRGQGNTEAFF.

The sample holds one count of this clonotype. This chain connects TRBV2 to TRBJ2-7, with D hard to call. The V gene lost 2 bases and the J gene lost 6 bases, with 5 bases spanning the gap. CDR3 size: 11 residues. Germline CDR1 is SNHLY and CDR2 is FYNNEI. The CDR3 DNA follows: TGTGCCAGCAGTGAAAAGTTCGAGCAGTACTTC. It codes for CASSEKFEQYF.